This T cell receptor (beta chain) came from a study of blood T cell repertoires in COVID-19. Study as a whole: From the United States, Italy and Spain came samples of acute and convalescent COVID-19. Sources were T cells, B-cell-depleted T cells, or PBMCs; the material itself was cDNA or gDNA.

V shed 1 base and J shed 7 bases, with 15 bases lying between them. CDR3 length: 15 residues. The germline V gene has CDR1 SGHKS and CDR2 YYEKEE (reference sequence). Original handling: Estimation of nucleated cell counts relied on the amplification of reference gene primers. Sequenced by immunoSEQ multiplex PCR; TCRdb stores in-frame clones only, minus some. For V, J and clone size, that table is used; D and trimming come from the DNA. The sample shows roughly 120,000 clones, 80% to 90% of them seen only once. The sequenced sample was peripheral blood. V is TRBV5-5 and J is TRBJ1-5; a weak D match, TRBD1 (6 bases). This clonotype was obtained from a man aged 65 to 79 who had recovered from COVID-19. CDR3 sequence (DNA): TGTGCCAGCAGCTTGTGGGGGGGCGCGGAGCAGCCCCAGCATTTT. Protein product: CASSLWGGAEQPQHF. The variable domain in full, completed from reference TRBV5-5 and TRBJ1-5, reads DAGVTQSPTHLIKTRGQQVTLRCSPISGHKSVSWYQQVLGQGPQFIFQYYEKEERGRGNFPDRFSARQFPNYSSELNVNALLLGDSALYLCASSLWGGAEQPQHFGDGTRLSIL.